This T cell receptor (beta chain) is from a study of graft-versus-host responses after intestinal transplantation. Across the whole study: For two to four years after anti-thymocyte globulin induction, all recipients took tacrolimus and steroids.

Whole-study findings and limits: Allografts of patients with graft-donor T cell macrochimerism showed high graft-versus-host to host-versus-graft clone ratios.

J was trimmed by 6 bases and V by 11 bases; bases with no gene match: 24. CDR1 is ENHRY and CDR2 is SYGVKD in the germline V gene. The CDR3 is made up of 18 amino acids. The method was immunoSEQ multiplex PCR; TCRdb's version includes in-frame clones alone and lacks a portion of them. The table records approximately 20,000 clones, approximately 40% of them present only once. With some 200,000 irradiated, violet-dye-labeled stimulator cells, some 200,000 CFSE-labeled responder cells were plated. CD4 and CD8 responders that proliferated in the reaction were FACS-sorted. This rearrangement joins TRBV10-3 to TRBJ2-3, with 9 bases identical to TRBD2. This sample comprised alloreactive CD4+ T cells from a mixed lymphocyte reaction culture, obtained before intestinal transplant. The subset here: CFSE-low proliferating T cells sorted from roughly six-day pre-transplant mixed lymphocyte reaction (GvH or HvG direction). The sequence derives from a human patient who received an intestinal transplant. CDR3 nucleotide sequence: TGTGCCTCTTCAGGGGCCCTTGGCGGAGCGGGAGGCGTTGATACGCAGTATTTT. Protein: CASSGALGGAGGVDTQYF.